These T cell receptor beta chains were read from a single sample in a study of blood T cell repertoires in COVID-19. Method: immunoSEQ multiplex PCR; TCRdb's copy keeps in-frame clones and lacks some. Of 200,000 to 250,000 clones in the sample, approximately 87% were seen once. Sequenced sample: PBMCs or T cells enriched from blood (not recorded which). The source is a woman in her forties or fifties in a cohort exposed to, infected with or recovered from COVID-19 (not recorded which). Both conserved end residues are part of each CDR3. The D gene is left open where the match is weak. The size entry is marked missing in some rows and otherwise reads once, few, many or a size class.

CDR3 length	V gene	D gene	J gene	clone size	CDR3 DNA	CDR3 protein
14	TRBV7-9	TRBD1	TRBJ2-5	once	TGTGCCAGCAGCCCTCGACAGGGGAGGGAGACCCAGTACTTC	CASSPRQGRETQYF
12	TRBV2	NA	TRBJ2-5	NA	TGTGCCAGCATGAGGGGGAAGGAGACCCAGTACTTC	CASMRGKETQYF
15	TRBV6-5	NA	TRBJ1-2	few	TGTGCCAGCAGTTTCTCCCCGGGGGGCGGGTATGGCTACACCTTC	CASSFSPGGGYGYTF
12	TRBV4-1	TRBD1	TRBJ2-3	NA	TGCGCCAGCAGCAAACAGGGGCATACGCAGTATTTT	CASSKQGHTQYF
13	TRBV30	NA	TRBJ2-3	NA	TGTGCCTCCCAGCGGTTGAGCACAGATACGCAGTATTTT	CASQRLSTDTQYF
13	TRBV30	NA	TRBJ1-5	NA	TGTGCCTGGAGTTACGACGGGAACCAGCCCCAGCATTTT	CAWSYDGNQPQHF
15	TRBV24-1	TRBD2	TRBJ2-3	NA	TGTGCCACCAGTGTGGCTAGCGGGGGCACAGATACGCAGTATTTT	CATSVASGGTDTQYF
15	TRBV19	TRBD2	TRBJ2-1	NA	TGTGCCAGTAGGACCGGGACTAGCATACGAGGGGAGCAGTTCTTC	CASRTGTSIRGEQFF
17	TRBV2	NA	TRBJ2-1	NA	TGTGCCAGCAGTGCCCTGGCAAGCGGGCGAAGGGTGGATGAGCAGTTCTTC	CASSALASGRRVDEQFF
15	TRBV7-6	TRBD1	TRBJ1-6	many	TGTGCCAGCAGCACCGCACGACAGGGGAATTCACCCCTCCACTTT	CASSTARQGNSPLHF
14	TRBV6-2/TRBV6-3	NA	TRBJ2-7	NA	TGTGCCAGCAGTTACGGCGGGGCCTCCTACGAGCAGTACTTC	CASSYGGASYEQYF
13	TRBV3-1/TRBV3-2	NA	TRBJ1-1	NA	TGTGCCAGCAGCCAAAGTCCGGGTGGTGAAGCTTTCTTT	CASSQSPGGEAFF
15	TRBV7-2	NA	TRBJ1-2	NA	TGTGCCAGCAGCCCAGGGACGGGGGGACGCTATGGCTACACCTTC	CASSPGTGGRYGYTF
16	TRBV15	TRBD2	TRBJ2-5	NA	TGTGCCACCAGCAGAGCTAGCGGGGGGACTCAAGAGACCCAGTACTTC	CATSRASGGTQETQYF
12	TRBV3-1/TRBV3-2	NA	TRBJ2-3	NA	TGTGCCAGCAGCTTCAGTCAAGATACGCAGTATTTT	CASSFSQDTQYF
15	TRBV18	NA	TRBJ1-3	NA	TGTGCCAGCTCACCGAGTGGGGCGCTTGGAAACACCATATATTTT	CASSPSGALGNTIYF
13	TRBV28	NA	TRBJ1-1	NA	TGTGCCAGCAGTTTCTCCCTGAACACTGAAGCTTTCTTT	CASSFSLNTEAFF
15	TRBV7-9	NA	TRBJ1-2	once	TGTGCCAGCAGCTTAGTGTCAGGACAAACACCAACTCACACCTTC	CASSLVSGQTPTHTF
14	TRBV24-1	TRBD1	TRBJ1-2	NA	TGTGCCACCAGTCCGGTTTGGACAGGGCAGGGCTACACCTTC	CATSPVWTGQGYTF
13	TRBV9	NA	TRBJ1-2	NA	TGTGCCAGCAGCGTTTCTAGCAGTCCTGGCTACACCTTC	CASSVSSSPGYTF
15	TRBV6-5	TRBD1	TRBJ2-5	NA	TGTGCCAGCAGTTACTCGGAGCACAGGGGGGAGACCCAGTACTTC	CASSYSEHRGETQYF
13	TRBV11-2	NA	TRBJ2-3	NA	TGTGCCAGCAGCTTAGAGAACGGGTATACGCAGTATTTT	CASSLENGYTQYF
13	TRBV2	TRBD1	TRBJ1-1	NA	TGTGCCAGCAGCCCTCAGGGGGCCACTGAAGCTTTCTTT	CASSPQGATEAFF
15	TRBV7-2	TRBD1	TRBJ1-6	NA	TGTGCCAGCAGCCAGCAGGGACAGGGGAATTCACCCCTCCACTTT	CASSQQGQGNSPLHF
16	TRBV7-8	TRBD2	TRBJ2-5	NA	TGTGCCAGCAGCCCGACTAGCGGGGGGGGTCTAGAGACCCAGTACTTC	CASSPTSGGGLETQYF
16	TRBV5-1	NA	TRBJ2-3	NA	TGCGCCAGCAGCTCGATAGCGGATCCAAGCACAGATACGCAGTATTTT	CASSSIADPSTDTQYF
15	TRBV7-3	NA	TRBJ1-1	NA	TGTGCCAGCAGCTCACAGGGTATGGGGAACACTGAAGCTTTCTTT	CASSSQGMGNTEAFF
15	TRBV27	NA	TRBJ2-3	few	TGTGCCAGCAGTTTCTCCGGGGGTTTCACAGATACGCAGTATTTT	CASSFSGGFTDTQYF
16	TRBV4-2	TRBD2	TRBJ2-7	once	TGTGCCAGCAGCCAGGGACTAGCGGGGGGGCTGTACGAGCAGTACTTC	CASSQGLAGGLYEQYF
13	TRBV19	NA	TRBJ1-2	NA	TGTGCCAGTAGCCTGGGACGGGGGTATGGCTACACCTTC	CASSLGRGYGYTF
15	TRBV5-1	NA	TRBJ2-1	NA	TGCGCCAGCAGCATTACCGGGACTGGGTATAATGAGCAGTTCTTC	CASSITGTGYNEQFF
14	TRBV19	NA	TRBJ2-2	NA	TGTGCCAGTAGCCGAATCCAGGGGCTCGGGGAGCTGTTTTTT	CASSRIQGLGELFF
15	TRBV30	NA	TRBJ2-2	NA	TGTGCCTGGAGTGTAGGGAGGAGTTCCACCGGGGAGCTGTTTTTT	CAWSVGRSSTGELFF
15	TRBV18	NA	TRBJ2-5	NA	TGTGCCAGCTCACCTGCTTGGGGAGGCCAAGAGACCCAGTACTTC	CASSPAWGGQETQYF
17	TRBV7-2	NA	TRBJ1-2	NA	TGTGCCAGCAGCCCCAAGCAGGGTCTCGCGGTTTCGGATGGCTACACCTTC	CASSPKQGLAVSDGYTF
15	TRBV7-9	NA	TRBJ1-6	NA	TGTGCCAGCAGCTTACCCCCAGGGCTACATTCACCCCTCCACTTT	CASSLPPGLHSPLHF
14	TRBV27	TRBD1	TRBJ1-2	NA	TGTGCCAGCAGTTTAAACAGGGGGGAGAGGGGCTACACCTTC	CASSLNRGERGYTF
15	TRBV15	NA	TRBJ1-5	NA	TGTGCCACCAGCAGAGGGCAGGGCAGCAATCAGCCCCAGCATTTT	CATSRGQGSNQPQHF
15	TRBV7-2	NA	TRBJ2-5	NA	TGTGCCAGCAGCTTAGTGCGGGGGCTGGGGGAGACCCAGTACTTC	CASSLVRGLGETQYF
14	TRBV3-1/TRBV3-2	TRBD1	TRBJ2-3	NA	TGTGCCAGCAGCCCATTTACAGGGGCAGATACGCAGTATTTT	CASSPFTGADTQYF
14	TRBV4-1	NA	TRBJ1-2	once	TGCGCCAGCAGCCAAGATATGGGAGTAGGAGGCTACACCTTC	CASSQDMGVGGYTF
14	TRBV5-4	TRBD1	TRBJ2-7	NA	TGTGCCAGCAGCGAGAGGACAGGGGGTTACGAGCAGTACTTC	CASSERTGGYEQYF
12	TRBV6-4	NA	TRBJ2-7	NA	TGTGCCAGCAGTGGGACGGGCGGGGAGCAGTACTTC	CASSGTGGEQYF
13	TRBV6-6	TRBD1	TRBJ1-2	NA	TGTGCCAGCAACAACAGGGGGGCCTATGGCTACACCTTC	CASNNRGAYGYTF
15	TRBV5-1	TRBD1	TRBJ2-5	NA	TGCGCCAGCAGCAATGGACAGGGCTACCAAGAGACCCAGTACTTC	CASSNGQGYQETQYF
16	TRBV28	NA	TRBJ1-2	NA	TGTGCCAGCAACTCCGTGAGGCAGGGGAGTAACTATGGCTACACCTTC	CASNSVRQGSNYGYTF
16	TRBV9	NA	TRBJ2-3	NA	TGTGCCAGCAGCCCAACTACCGGACTCAGCACAGATACGCAGTATTTT	CASSPTTGLSTDTQYF